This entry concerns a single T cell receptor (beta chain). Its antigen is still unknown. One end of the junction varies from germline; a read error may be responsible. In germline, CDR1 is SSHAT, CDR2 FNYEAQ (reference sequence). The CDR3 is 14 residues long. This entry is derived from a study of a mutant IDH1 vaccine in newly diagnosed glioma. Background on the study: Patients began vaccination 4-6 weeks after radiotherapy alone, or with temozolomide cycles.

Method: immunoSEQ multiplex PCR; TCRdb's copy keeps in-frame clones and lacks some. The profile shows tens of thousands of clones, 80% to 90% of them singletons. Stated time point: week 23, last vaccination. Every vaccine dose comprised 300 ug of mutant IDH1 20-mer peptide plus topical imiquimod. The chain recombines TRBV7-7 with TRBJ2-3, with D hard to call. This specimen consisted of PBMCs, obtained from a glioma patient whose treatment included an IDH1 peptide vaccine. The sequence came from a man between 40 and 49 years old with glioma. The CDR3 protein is CASSLSPQSDTQYF. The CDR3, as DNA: TGTGCTAGCAGCTTATCTCCCCAATCAGATACGCAGTATTTT.